Detailed here is one T cell receptor (beta chain). This receptor's antigen is unknown. Within one base of it there is no much larger clone, and no base qualities were kept. The junction carries 6 bases between V and J, which are trimmed by 3 bases and 1 base respectively. CDR1 is given as WNHNN and CDR2 as SYGVQD, both from the germline V gene (reference sequence). Measured from the cysteine to the phenylalanine, the CDR3 is 14 residues long. The retained sequence is limited to the CDR3, 42 bases, with the frame set at the first base. This specimen comes from a study of T cell changes during pregnancy in multiple sclerosis (dated by TCRdb to between 2017 and 2020). Background on the whole study: The study examined how the T cell repertoire changed over the course of pregnancy in women with multiple sclerosis.

The library was produced with the immunoSEQ multiplex PCR assay. TCRdb's version of the immuneACCESS table is confined to in-frame rearrangements and falls short of the full clone set. An unresolved V gene accounts for under half of the shortfall where checked; the remainder is of unknown origin. The sample table contains 40,000 to 45,000 clones; only one count was recorded for 92% of them. The ten largest clones represent 1.3% of the sample. The rearrangement joined TRBV10-1 to TRBJ2-2, with the D segment identity uncertain. Material for sequencing was peripheral blood. The TCR was taken from a female donor with multiple sclerosis, enrolled in a pregnancy study. The nucleotide sequence reads as follows: TGCGCCAGCAGTGATACGGGGAACACCGGGGAGCTGTTTTTT. Its protein reads: CASSDTGNTGELFF.